These T cell receptor beta chains were read from a single sample in a study of radiation and T cells in renal cell carcinoma. Measured with immunoSEQ multiplex PCR; TCRdb has only the in-frame clones, and not every one. This table has approximately 21,000 clones, around 52% appearing once. Sequencing was performed on tumor tissue, taken from a patient whose treatment included radiotherapy and nephrectomy. Receptors were obtained from a woman aged 50 to 60 with renal cell carcinoma. The CDR3 runs from the conserved cysteine through the conserved F or W. D genes are given only for firm matches. Clone size, where shown, is once, few, many, or a class for clones that have expanded.

d_gene | abundance | len | j_gene | v_gene | CDR3aa | CDR3nt
- | many | 15 | TRBJ1-2 | TRBV9 | CASSPRQSRGYGYTF | TGTGCCAGCAGCCCCCGACAGTCGAGAGGGTATGGCTACACCTTC
TRBD1 | few | 15 | TRBJ1-3 | TRBV2 | CASSPQGVSGNTIYF | TGTGCCAGCAGCCCACAGGGGGTTAGCGGAAACACCATATATTTT
- | many | 16 | TRBJ1-1 | TRBV5-1 | CASRLDSRPRGTEAFF | TGCGCCAGCAGACTTGATTCTCGACCGAGGGGCACTGAAGCTTTCTTT
TRBD2 | - | 17 | TRBJ2-3 | TRBV30 | CAWSTGTSGVRADTQYF | TGTGCCTGGAGTACCGGGACTAGCGGGGTGAGGGCAGATACGCAGTATTTT
- | - | 12 | TRBJ1-1 | TRBV5-4 | CASSFGQHEAFF | TGTGCCAGCAGCTTTGGACAGCATGAAGCTTTCTTT
TRBD1 | few | 14 | TRBJ2-7 | TRBV7-9 | CASSLGQGPPDRYF | TGTGCCAGCAGCCTCGGACAGGGCCCACCTGATCGGTACTTC
TRBD1 | - | 16 | TRBJ2-5 | TRBV4-1 | CASSRVPGQGAETQYF | TGCGCCAGCAGTCGGGTCCCGGGACAGGGGGCGGAGACCCAGTACTTC
- | few | 14 | TRBJ2-3 | TRBV9 | CASSVGPDTDTQYF | TGTGCCAGCAGCGTAGGGCCCGACACAGATACGCAGTATTTT
- | - | 12 | TRBJ2-3 | TRBV29-1 | CSVWRGTDTQYF | TGCAGCGTCTGGAGGGGCACAGATACGCAGTATTTT
TRBD1 | - | 13 | TRBJ1-1 | TRBV11-3 | CASSKGASLEAFF | TGTGCCAGCAGCAAGGGGGCAAGTCTAGAAGCTTTCTTT
- | - | 13 | TRBJ1-1 | TRBV4-1 | CASSPTVNTEAFF | TGCGCCAGCAGCCCAACGGTGAACACTGAAGCTTTCTTT
TRBD1 | - | 17 | TRBJ1-3 | TRBV7-2 | CASSLGGGDRDGNTIYF | TGTGCCAGCAGCTTAGGAGGAGGGGACAGGGACGGAAACACCATATATTTT
- | - | 12 | TRBJ2-4 | TRBV6-5 | CASGIAKGIQYF | TGTGCCAGCGGCATAGCCAAGGGCATTCAGTACTTC
- | - | 14 | TRBJ2-7 | TRBV5-5 | CASSLTVGPYEQYF | TGTGCCAGCAGCCTGACAGTAGGCCCCTACGAGCAGTACTTC
TRBD1 | - | 15 | TRBJ1-2 | TRBV15 | CATSREQGAVEGYTF | TGTGCCACCAGCAGAGAACAGGGGGCGGTGGAGGGCTACACCTTC
- | once | 15 | TRBJ2-7 | TRBV7-9 | CASSQETRLSYEQYF | TGCGCCAGCAGCCAAGAGACGAGGCTCTCCTACGAGCAGTACTTC
- | - | 15 | TRBJ1-1 | TRBV9 | CASSVAGPGDTEAFF | TGTGCCAGCAGCGTAGCTGGGCCAGGGGACACTGAAGCTTTCTTT
TRBD1 | few | 15 | TRBJ1-2 | TRBV7-9 | CASSSGQSTLYGYTF | TGTGCCAGCAGCTCGGGACAGTCAACTCTCTATGGCTACACCTTC